The TCR beta chain described here comes from a study of early T cells in non-severe SARS-CoV-2 infection. Individual cDNA molecules were tagged with unique molecular identifiers. TCRdb called the 5' RACE reads again in MiXCR, with one record for every CDR3 protein. The sample yields 85,000 to 95,000 distinct CDR3 sequences, roughly 15% seen once. This clonotype has a handful of counts. In germline, CDR1 is MNHEY, CDR2 SVGAGI. CDR3 size: 12 residues. V lost 7 bases and J lost 5, with 11 bases in between. This TCR derives from an adult who was a healthcare worker with PCR-confirmed SARS-CoV-2 infection or an uninfected control (not recorded which). The chain employs TRBV6-5 and TRBJ2-5; no firm D call. Here the sequenced sample was whole blood, taken at baseline. Written as DNA, the CDR3 is TGTGCCAGCATCCAAATGGGGGAGACCCAGTACTTC. Its protein product is CASIQMGETQYF.